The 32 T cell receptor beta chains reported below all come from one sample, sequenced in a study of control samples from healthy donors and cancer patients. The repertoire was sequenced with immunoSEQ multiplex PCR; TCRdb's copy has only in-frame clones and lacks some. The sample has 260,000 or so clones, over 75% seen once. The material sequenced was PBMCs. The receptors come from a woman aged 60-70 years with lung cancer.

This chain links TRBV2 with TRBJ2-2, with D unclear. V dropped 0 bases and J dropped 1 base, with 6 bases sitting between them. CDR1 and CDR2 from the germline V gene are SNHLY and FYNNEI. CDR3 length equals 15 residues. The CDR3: CASSEAAVNTGELFF. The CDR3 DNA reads TGTGCCAGCAGTGAAGCTGCGGTGAACACCGGGGAGCTGTTTTTT. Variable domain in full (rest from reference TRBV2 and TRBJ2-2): EPEVTQTPSHQVTQMGQEVILRCVPISNHLYFYWYRQILGQKVEFLVSFYNNEISEKSEIFDDQFSVERPDGSNFTLKIRSTKLEDSAMYFCASSEAAVNTGELFFGEGSRLTVL.

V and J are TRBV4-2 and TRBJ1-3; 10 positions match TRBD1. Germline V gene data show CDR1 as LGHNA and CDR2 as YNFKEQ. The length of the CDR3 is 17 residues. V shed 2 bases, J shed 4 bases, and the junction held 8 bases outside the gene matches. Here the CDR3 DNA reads TGTGCCAGCAGCCAACAGGACAGGGGGTTTGGGGGAAACACCATATATTTT. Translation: CASSQQDRGFGGNTIYF.

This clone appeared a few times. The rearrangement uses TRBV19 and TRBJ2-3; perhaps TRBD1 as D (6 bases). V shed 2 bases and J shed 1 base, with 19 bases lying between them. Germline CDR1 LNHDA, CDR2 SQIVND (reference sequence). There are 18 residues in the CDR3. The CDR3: CASSIFSEGVQGTDTQYF. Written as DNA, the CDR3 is TGTGCCAGTAGTATATTCTCCGAGGGGGTCCAGGGCACAGATACGCAGTATTTT.

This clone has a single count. CDR3 sequence reads: CASSLSGFEAFF. The CDR3 DNA sequence: TGTGCCAGCAGCTTGTCTGGGTTTGAAGCTTTCTTT. V is TRBV5-4 and J is TRBJ1-1, with unresolved D. The germline V and J ends were trimmed by 1 base and 7 bases, with 8 bases remaining between them. CDR3 length: 12 amino acids. Germline V CDR1 and CDR2: SGHNT, YYREEE (reference sequence).

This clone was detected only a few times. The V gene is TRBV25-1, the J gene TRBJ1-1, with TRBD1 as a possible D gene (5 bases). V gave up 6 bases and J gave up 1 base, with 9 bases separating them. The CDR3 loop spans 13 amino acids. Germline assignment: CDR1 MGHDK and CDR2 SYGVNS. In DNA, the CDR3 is TGTGCCAGCAGGGCGACAGAGAACACTGAAGCTTTCTTT. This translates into CASRATENTEAFF.

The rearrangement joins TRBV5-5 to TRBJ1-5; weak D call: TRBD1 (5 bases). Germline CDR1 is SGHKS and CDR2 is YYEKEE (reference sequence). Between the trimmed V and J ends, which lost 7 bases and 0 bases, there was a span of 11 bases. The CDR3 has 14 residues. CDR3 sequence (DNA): TGTGCCAGCCGCGTGGGGGATAGCAATCAGCCCCAGCATTTT. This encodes CASRVGDSNQPQHF.

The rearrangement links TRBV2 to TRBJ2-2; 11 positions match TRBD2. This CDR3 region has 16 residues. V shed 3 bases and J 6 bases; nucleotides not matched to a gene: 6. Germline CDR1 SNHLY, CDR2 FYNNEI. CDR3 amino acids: CASSERLAGTAGELFF. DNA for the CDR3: TGTGCCAGCAGTGAGAGACTAGCGGGAACAGCCGGGGAGCTGTTTTTT.

The CDR3 spells CASSQDPPSASSYNEQFF. CDR3 DNA: TGTGCCAGCAGCCAAGATCCCCCTAGCGCGAGCTCCTACAATGAGCAGTTCTTC. The V call is TRBV3-1 (or the pseudogene TRBV3-2), the J call TRBJ2-1; tentatively, D is TRBD2 (6 bases). V was clipped by 0 bases and J by 0 bases, with 15 bases between them. Germline V lookup: CDR1 LGHDT, CDR2 YNNKEL (reference sequence). This CDR3 spans 18 amino acids.

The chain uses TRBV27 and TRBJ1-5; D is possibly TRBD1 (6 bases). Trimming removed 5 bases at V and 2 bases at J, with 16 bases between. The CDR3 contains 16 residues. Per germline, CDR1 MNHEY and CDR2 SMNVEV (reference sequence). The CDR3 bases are TGTGCCAGCAGTCACACAGGGTCTAAGGGCAATCAGCCCCAGCATTTT. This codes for CASSHTGSKGNQPQHF.

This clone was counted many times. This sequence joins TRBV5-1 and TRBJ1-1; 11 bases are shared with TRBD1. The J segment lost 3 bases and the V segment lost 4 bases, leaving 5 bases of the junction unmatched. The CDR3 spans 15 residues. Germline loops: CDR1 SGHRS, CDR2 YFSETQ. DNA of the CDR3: TGCGCCAGCAGCCCCCGGACAGGGGGCTACACTGAAGCTTTCTTT. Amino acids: CASSPRTGGYTEAFF.

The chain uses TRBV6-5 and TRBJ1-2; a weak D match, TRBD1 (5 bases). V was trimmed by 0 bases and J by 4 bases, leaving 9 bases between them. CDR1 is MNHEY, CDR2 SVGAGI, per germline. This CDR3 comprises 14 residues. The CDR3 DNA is TGTGCCAGCAGTTACTCCTTGGGGGGCTATGGCTACACCTTC. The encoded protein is CASSYSLGGYGYTF.

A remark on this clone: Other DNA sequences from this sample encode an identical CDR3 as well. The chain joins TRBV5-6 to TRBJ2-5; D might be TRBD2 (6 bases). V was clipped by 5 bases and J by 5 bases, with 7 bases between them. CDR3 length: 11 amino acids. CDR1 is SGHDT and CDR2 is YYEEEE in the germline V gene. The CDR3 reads CASSGGETQYF. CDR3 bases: TGTGCCAGCAGTGGGGGGGAGACCCAGTACTTC.

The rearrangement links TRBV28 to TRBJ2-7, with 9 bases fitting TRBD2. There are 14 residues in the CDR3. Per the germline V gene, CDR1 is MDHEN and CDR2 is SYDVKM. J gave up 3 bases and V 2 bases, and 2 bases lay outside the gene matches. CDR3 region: CASSLERGVYEQYF. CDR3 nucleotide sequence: TGTGCCAGCAGTTTAGAGCGGGGGGTCTACGAGCAGTACTTC.

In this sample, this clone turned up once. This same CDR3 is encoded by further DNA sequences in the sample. CDR3 sequence: CASSPQGIAEAFF. CDR3 in DNA: TGTGCCAGCTCACCACAGGGTATTGCTGAAGCTTTCTTT. The V gene is TRBV18, the J gene TRBJ1-1; D unresolved. This CDR3 has 13 amino acids. Germline lookup yields CDR1 KGHSH and CDR2 LQKENI. V lost 1 base, J lost 6 bases, and 9 bases lay in between.

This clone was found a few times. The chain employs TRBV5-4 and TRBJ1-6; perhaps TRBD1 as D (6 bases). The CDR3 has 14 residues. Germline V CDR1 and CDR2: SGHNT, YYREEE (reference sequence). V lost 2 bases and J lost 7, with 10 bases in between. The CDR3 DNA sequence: TGTGCCAGCAGCTTTCGGGACACAAATTCACCCCTCCACTTT. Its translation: CASSFRDTNSPLHF.

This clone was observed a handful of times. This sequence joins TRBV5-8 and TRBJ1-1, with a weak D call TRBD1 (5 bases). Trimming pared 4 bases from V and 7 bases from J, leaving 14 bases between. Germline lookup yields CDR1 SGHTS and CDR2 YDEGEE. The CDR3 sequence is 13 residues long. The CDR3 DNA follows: TGTGCCAGCAGCCGAAGGGCAGGGCGTGAAGCTTTCTTT. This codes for CASSRRAGREAFF.

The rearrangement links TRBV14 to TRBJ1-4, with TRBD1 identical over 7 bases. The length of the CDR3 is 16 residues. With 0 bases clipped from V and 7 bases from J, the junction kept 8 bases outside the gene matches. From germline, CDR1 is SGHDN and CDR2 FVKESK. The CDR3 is CASSQDVRSGGEKLFF. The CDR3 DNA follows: TGTGCCAGCAGCCAAGATGTACGGTCAGGGGGTGAAAAACTGTTTTTT.

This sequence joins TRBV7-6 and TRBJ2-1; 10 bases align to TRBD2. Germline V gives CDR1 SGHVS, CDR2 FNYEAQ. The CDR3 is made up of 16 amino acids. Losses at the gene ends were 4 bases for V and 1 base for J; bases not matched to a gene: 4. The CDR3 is CASSSTSGFSYNEQFF. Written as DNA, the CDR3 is TGTGCCAGCAGCTCGACTAGCGGGTTTTCCTACAATGAGCAGTTCTTC. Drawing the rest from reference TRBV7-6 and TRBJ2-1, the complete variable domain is GAGVSQSPRYKVTKRGQDVALRCDPISGHVSLYWYRQALGQGPEFLTYFNYEAQQDKSGLPNDRFSAERPEGSISTLTIQRTEQRDSAMYRCASSSTSGFSYNEQFFGPGTRLTVL.

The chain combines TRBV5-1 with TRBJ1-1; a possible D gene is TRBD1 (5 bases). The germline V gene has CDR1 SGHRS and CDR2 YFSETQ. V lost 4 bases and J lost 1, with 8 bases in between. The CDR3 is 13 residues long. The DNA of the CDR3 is TGCGCCAGCAGCCCGACAGCGAACACTGAAGCTTTCTTT. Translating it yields CASSPTANTEAFF.

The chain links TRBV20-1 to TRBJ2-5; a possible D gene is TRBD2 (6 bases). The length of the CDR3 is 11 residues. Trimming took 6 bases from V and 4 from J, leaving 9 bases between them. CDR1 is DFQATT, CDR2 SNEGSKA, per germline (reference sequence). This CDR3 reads CSARRGETQYF. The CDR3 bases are TGCAGTGCCCGGAGGGGAGAGACCCAGTACTTC.

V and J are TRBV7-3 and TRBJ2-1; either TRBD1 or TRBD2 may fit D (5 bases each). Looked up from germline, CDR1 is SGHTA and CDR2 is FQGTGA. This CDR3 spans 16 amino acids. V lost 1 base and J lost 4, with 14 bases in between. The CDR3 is CASSLSGPGTYNEQFF. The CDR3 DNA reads TGTGCCAGCAGCTTAAGCGGTCCCGGGACGTACAATGAGCAGTTCTTC.

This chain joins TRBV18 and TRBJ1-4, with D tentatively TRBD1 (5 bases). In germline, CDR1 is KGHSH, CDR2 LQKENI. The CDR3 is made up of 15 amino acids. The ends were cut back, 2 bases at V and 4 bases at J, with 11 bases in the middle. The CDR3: CASSPSGAGNEKLFF. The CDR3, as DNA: TGTGCCAGCTCACCATCCGGGGCGGGTAATGAAAAACTGTTTTTT. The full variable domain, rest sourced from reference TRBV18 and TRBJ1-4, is NAGVMQNPRHLVRRRGQEARLRCSPMKGHSHVYWYRQLPEEGLKFMVYLQKENIIDESGMPKERFSAEFPKEGPSILRIQQVVRGDSAAYFCASSPSGAGNEKLFFGSGTQLSVL.

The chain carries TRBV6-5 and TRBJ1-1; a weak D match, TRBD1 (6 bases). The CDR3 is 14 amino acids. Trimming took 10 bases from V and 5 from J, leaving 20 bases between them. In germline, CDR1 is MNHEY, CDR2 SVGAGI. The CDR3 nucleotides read TGTGCCACGCGCCACAGGGAGGCTCGAACTGAAGCTTTCTTT. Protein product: CATRHREARTEAFF.

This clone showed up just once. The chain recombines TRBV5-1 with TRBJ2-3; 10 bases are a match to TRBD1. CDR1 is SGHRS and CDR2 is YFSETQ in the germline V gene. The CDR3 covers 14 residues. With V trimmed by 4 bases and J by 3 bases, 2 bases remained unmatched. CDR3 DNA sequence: TGCGCCAGCAGCAGGGACAGGGGAACAGATACGCAGTATTTT. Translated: CASSRDRGTDTQYF.

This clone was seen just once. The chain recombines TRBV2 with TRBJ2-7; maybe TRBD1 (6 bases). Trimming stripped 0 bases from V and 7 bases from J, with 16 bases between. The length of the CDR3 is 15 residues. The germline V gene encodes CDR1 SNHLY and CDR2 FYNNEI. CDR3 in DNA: TGTGCCAGCAGTGAAGCGCAGGGGACACGTTGGGAGCAGTACTTC. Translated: CASSEAQGTRWEQYF.

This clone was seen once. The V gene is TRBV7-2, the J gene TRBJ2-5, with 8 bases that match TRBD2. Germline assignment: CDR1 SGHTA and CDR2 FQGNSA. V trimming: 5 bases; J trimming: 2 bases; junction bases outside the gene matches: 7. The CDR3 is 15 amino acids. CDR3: CASSSQLAVQETQYF. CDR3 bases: TGTGCCAGCAGCAGTCAACTAGCGGTTCAAGAGACCCAGTACTTC.

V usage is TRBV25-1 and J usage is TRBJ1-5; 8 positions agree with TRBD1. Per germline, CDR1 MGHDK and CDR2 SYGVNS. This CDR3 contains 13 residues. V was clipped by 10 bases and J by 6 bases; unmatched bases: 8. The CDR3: CATGQGAGQPQHF. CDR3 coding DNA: TGTGCCACCGGACAGGGCGCCGGTCAGCCCCAGCATTTT.

CDR3 loop: CASSLAGAGGNSPLHF. CDR3 coding DNA: TGCGCCAGCAGCTTGGCTGGAGCAGGGGGAAATTCACCCCTCCACTTT. The rearrangement links TRBV5-1 to TRBJ1-6, with 7 bases fitting TRBD1. The CDR3 contains 16 residues. Germline CDR1 reads SGHRS; CDR2 reads YFSETQ. Trimming removed 0 bases from V and 7 bases from J; junction bases left unmatched: 7. Filled out from reference TRBV5-1 and TRBJ1-6, the complete variable domain reads KAGVTQTPRYLIKTRGQQVTLSCSPISGHRSVSWYQQTPGQGLQFLFEYFSETQRNKGNFPGRFSGRQFSNSRSEMNVSTLELGDSALYLCASSLAGAGGNSPLHFGNGTRLTVT.

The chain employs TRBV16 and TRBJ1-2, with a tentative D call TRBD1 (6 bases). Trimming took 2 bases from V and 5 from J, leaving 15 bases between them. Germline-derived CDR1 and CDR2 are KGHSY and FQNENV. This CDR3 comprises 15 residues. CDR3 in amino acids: CASSQDQGLDYGYTF. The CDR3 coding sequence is TGTGCCAGCAGCCAAGATCAGGGGCTCGATTATGGCTACACCTTC.

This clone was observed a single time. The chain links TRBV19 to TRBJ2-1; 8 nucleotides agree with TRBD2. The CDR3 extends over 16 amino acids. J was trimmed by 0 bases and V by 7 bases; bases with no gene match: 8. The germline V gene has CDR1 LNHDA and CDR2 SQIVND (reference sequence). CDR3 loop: CASTKGSGSSYNEQFF. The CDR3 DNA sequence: TGTGCCAGTACCAAGGGGAGCGGGAGCTCCTACAATGAGCAGTTCTTC.

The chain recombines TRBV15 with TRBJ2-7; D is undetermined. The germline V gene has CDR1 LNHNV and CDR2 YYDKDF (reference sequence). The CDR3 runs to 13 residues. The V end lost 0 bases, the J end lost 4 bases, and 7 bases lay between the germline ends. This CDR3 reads CATSRDPRYEQYF. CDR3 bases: TGTGCCACCAGCAGAGATCCGCGATACGAGCAGTACTTC. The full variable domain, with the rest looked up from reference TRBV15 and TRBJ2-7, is DAMVIQNPRYQVTQFGKPVTLSCSQTLNHNVMYWYQQKSSQAPKLLFHYYDKDFNNEADTPDNFQSRRPNTSFCFLDIRSPGLGDTAMYLCATSRDPRYEQYFGPGTRLTVT.

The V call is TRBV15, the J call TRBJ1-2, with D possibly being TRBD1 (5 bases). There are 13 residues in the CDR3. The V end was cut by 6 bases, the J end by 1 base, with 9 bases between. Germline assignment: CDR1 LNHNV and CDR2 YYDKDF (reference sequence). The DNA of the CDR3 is TGTGCCACCAGTCAGGGAGTTAACTATGGCTACACCTTC. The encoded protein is CATSQGVNYGYTF.